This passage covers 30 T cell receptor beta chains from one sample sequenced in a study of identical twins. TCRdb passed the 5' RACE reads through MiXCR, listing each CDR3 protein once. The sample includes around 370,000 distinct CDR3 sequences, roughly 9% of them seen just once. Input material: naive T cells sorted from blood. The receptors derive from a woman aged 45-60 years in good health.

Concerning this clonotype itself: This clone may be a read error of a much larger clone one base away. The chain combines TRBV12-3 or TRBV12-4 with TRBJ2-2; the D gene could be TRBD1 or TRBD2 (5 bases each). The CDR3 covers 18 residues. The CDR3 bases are TGTGCCAGCAGCCGTTCACCCGCTGGAGCTTCGAACACCGGGGACCTGTTTTTT. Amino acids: CASSRSPAGASNTGDLFF.

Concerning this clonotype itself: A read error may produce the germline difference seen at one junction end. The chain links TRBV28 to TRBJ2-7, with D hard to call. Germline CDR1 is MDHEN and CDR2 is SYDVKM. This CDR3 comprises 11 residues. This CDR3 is CASSLSYDQYF. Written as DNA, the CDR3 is TGTGCCAGCAGTTTATCTTACGATCAGTACTTC. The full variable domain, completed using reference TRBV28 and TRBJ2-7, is DVKVTQSSRYLVKRTGEKVFLECVQDMDHENMFWYRQDPGLGLRLIYFSYDVKMKEKGDIPEGYSVSREKKERFSLILESASTNQTSMYLCASSLSYDQYFGPGTRLTVT.

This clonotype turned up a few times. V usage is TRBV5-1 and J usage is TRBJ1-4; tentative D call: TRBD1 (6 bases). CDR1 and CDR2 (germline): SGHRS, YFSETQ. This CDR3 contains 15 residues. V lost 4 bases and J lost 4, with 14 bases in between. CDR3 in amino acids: CASSATQGLNEKLFF. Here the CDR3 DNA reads TGCGCCAGCAGCGCAACACAGGGCCTTAATGAAAAACTGTTTTTT. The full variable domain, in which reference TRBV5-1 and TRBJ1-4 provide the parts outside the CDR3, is KAGVTQTPRYLIKTRGQQVTLSCSPISGHRSVSWYQQTPGQGLQFLFEYFSETQRNKGNFPGRFSGRQFSNSRSEMNVSTLELGDSALYLCASSATQGLNEKLFFGSGTQLSVL.

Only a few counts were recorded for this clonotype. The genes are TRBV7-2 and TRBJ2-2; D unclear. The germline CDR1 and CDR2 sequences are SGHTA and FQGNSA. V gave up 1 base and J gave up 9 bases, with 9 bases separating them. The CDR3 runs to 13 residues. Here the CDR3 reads CASSLVVVRELFF. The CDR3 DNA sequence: TGTGCCAGCAGCTTAGTAGTGGTCAGGGAGCTGTTTTTT.

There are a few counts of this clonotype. The CDR3 reads CASSGPGLFSYEQYF. CDR3 sequence (DNA): TGTGCCAGCAGTGGCCCGGGACTCTTCTCCTACGAGCAGTACTTC. The chain recombines TRBV6-1 with TRBJ2-7, with D possibly TRBD2 on 6 matching bases. V was trimmed by 4 bases and J by 0 bases, leaving 13 bases between them. Germline values: CDR1 MNHNS, CDR2 SASEGT. The CDR3 runs to 15 residues.

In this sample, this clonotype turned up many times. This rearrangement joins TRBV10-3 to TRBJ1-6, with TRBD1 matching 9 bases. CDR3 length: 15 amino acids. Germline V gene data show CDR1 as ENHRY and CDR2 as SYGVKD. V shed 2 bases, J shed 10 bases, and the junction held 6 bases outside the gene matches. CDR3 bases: TGTGCCATCAGTGAGACCACAGGGGGCGGGTCACCCCTCCACTTT. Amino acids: CAISETTGGGSPLHF.

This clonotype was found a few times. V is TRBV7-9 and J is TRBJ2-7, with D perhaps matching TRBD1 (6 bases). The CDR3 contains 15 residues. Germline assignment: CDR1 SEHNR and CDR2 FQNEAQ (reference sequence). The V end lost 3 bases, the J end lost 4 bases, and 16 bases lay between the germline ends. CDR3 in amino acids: CASSFGHRVPYEQYF. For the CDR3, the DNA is TGTGCCAGCAGCTTCGGCCACAGGGTGCCTTACGAGCAGTACTTC.

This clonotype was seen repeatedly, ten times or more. The CDR3 DNA is TGTGCCAGCAGCCCCTCCGGCGGACCTCATGGCTACACCTTC. Translated: CASSPSGGPHGYTF. The J gene is TRBJ1-2, the V gene TRBV7-2; D unresolved. Germline lookup yields CDR1 SGHTA and CDR2 FQGNSA. The CDR3 covers 14 residues. Trimming cost V 5 bases and J 6 bases, with 16 bases left between them. Full variable domain (rest looked up from reference TRBV7-2 and TRBJ1-2): GAGVSQSPSNKVTEKGKDVELRCDPISGHTALYWYRQSLGQGLEFLIYFQGNSAPDKSGLPSDRFSAERTGGSVSTLTIQRTQQEDSAVYLCASSPSGGPHGYTFGSGTRLTVV.

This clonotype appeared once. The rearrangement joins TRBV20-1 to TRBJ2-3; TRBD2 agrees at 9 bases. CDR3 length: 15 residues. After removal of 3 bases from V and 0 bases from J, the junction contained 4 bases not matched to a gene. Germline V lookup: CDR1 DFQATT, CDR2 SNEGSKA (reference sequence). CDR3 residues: CSASVLAGSTDTQYF. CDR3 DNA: TGCAGTGCTAGTGTACTAGCGGGCAGCACAGATACGCAGTATTTT.

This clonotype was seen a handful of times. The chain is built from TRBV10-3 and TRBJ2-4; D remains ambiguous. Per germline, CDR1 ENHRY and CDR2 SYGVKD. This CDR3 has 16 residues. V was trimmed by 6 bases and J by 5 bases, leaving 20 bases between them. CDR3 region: CAIRRDTGVTENIQYF. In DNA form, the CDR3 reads TGTGCCATCAGACGCGACACGGGCGTAACCGAAAACATTCAGTACTTC.

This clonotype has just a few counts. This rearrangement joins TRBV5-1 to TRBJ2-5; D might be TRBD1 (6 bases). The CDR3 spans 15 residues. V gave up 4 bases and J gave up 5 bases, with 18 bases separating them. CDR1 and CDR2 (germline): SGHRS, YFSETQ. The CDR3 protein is CASSPLRGSWETQYF. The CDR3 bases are TGCGCCAGCAGCCCCTTGAGGGGGAGTTGGGAGACCCAGTACTTC.

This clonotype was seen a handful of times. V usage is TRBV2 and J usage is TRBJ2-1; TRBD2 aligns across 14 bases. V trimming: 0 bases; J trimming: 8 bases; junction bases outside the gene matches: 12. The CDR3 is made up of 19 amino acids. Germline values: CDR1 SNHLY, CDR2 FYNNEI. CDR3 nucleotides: TGTGCCAGCAGTGAAGCGCACAGACTAGCGGGAGGGCGGTTCTATGAGCAGTTCTTC. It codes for CASSEAHRLAGGRFYEQFF.

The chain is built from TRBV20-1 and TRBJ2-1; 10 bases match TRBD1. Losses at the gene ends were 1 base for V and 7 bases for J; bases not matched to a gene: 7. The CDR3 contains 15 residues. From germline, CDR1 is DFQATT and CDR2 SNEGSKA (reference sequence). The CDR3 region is CSARGQGAFSNEQFF. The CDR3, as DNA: TGCAGTGCTAGAGGACAGGGGGCGTTTAGTAATGAGCAGTTCTTC.

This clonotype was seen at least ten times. The CDR3, as DNA: TGCGCCAGCAGCTTGTCCCGTGGTGGCTACACCTTC. Translating gives CASSLSRGGYTF. This sequence joins TRBV5-1 and TRBJ1-2; no definite D call. This CDR3 has 12 residues. CDR1 is SGHRS and CDR2 is YFSETQ in the germline V gene. The germline V and J ends were trimmed by 1 base and 7 bases, with 8 bases remaining between them.

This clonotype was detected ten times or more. The CDR3 bases are TGTGCCAGCAGCTTAAGGGACAGATACACCGGGGAGCTGTTTTTT. Translated, it gives CASSLRDRYTGELFF. This rearrangement joins TRBV7-9 to TRBJ2-2; TRBD1 matches at 7 bases. The CDR3 has 15 amino acids. V dropped 2 bases and J dropped 3; count of bases not matched to a gene: 3. Germline V gene sequence: CDR1 SEHNR, CDR2 FQNEAQ (reference sequence).

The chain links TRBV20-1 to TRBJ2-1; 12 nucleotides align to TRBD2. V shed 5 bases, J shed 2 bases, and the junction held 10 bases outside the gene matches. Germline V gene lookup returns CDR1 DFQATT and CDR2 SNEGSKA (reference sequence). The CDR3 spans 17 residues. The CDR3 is CSAPSRLAGGAYNEQFF. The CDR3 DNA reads TGCAGTGCTCCTTCTAGGCTAGCGGGAGGGGCCTACAATGAGCAGTTCTTC.

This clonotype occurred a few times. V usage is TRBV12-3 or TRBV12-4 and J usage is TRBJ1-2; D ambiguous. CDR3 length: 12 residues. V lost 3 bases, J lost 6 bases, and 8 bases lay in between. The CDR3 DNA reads TGTGCCAGCAGTTTGTCGACAAATGGCTACACCTTC. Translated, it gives CASSLSTNGYTF.

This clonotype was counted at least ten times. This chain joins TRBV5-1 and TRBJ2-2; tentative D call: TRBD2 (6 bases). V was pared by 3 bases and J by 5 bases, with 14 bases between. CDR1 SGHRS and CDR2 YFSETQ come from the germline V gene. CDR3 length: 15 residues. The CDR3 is CASSSTGTETGELFF. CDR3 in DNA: TGCGCCAGCAGCTCGACCGGGACTGAAACCGGGGAGCTGTTTTTT.

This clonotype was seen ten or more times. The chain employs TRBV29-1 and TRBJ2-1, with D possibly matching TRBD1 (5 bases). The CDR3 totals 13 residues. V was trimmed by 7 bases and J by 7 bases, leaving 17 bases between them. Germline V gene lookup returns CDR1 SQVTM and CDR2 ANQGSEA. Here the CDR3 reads CSAHQGSGNEQFF. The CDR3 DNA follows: TGCAGCGCCCACCAGGGTTCAGGGAATGAGCAGTTCTTC.

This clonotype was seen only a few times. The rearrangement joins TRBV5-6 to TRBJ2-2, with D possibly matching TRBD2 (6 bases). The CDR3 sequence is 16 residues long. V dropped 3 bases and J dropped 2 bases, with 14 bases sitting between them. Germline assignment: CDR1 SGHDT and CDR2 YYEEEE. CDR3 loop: CASSWGGGVNTGELFF. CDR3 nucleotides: TGTGCCAGCAGCTGGGGAGGAGGAGTAAACACCGGGGAGCTGTTTTTT.

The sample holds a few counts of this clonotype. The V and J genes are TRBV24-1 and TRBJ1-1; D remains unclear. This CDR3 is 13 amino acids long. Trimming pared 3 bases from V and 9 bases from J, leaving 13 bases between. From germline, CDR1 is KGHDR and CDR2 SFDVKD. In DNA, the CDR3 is TGTGCCACCAGTGATGCCTCCGGGAGGAAAGCTTTCTTT. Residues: CATSDASGRKAFF.

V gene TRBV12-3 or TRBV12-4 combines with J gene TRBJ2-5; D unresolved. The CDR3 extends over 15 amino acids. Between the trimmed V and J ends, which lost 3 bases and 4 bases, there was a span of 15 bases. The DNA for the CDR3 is TGTGCCAGCAGTTTTAGAGGTGGCATGAGAGAGACCCAGTACTTC. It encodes CASSFRGGMRETQYF.

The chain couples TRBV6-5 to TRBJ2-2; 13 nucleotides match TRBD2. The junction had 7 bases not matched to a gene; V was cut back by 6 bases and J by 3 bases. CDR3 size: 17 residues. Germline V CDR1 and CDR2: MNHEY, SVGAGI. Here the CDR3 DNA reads TGTGCCAGCAGACGGACTAGCGGGAGTGTTTACACCGGGGAGCTGTTTTTT. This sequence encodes CASRRTSGSVYTGELFF.

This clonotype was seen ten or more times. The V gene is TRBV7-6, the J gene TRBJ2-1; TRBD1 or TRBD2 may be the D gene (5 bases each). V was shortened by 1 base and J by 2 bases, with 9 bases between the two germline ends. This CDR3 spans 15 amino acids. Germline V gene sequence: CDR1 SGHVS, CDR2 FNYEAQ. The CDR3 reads CASSLVGVAYNEQFF. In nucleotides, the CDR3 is TGTGCCAGCAGCTTAGTGGGGGTGGCCTACAATGAGCAGTTCTTC.

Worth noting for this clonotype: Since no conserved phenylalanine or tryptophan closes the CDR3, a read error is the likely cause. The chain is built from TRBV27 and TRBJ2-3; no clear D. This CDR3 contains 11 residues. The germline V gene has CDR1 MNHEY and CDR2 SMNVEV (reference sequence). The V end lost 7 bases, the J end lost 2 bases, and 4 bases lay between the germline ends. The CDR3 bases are TGTGCCAGCACAGACACAGATACGCAGTATTAT. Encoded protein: CASTDTDTQYY.

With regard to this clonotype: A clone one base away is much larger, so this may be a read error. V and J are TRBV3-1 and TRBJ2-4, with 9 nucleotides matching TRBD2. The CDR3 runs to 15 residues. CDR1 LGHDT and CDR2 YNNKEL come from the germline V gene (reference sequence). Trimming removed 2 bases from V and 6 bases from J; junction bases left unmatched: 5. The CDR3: CASSQLAGETNIQYF. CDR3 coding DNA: TGTGCCAGCAGCCAATTAGCGGGAGAAACAAACATTCAGTACTTC. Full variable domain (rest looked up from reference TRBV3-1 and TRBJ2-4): DTAVSQTPKYLVTQMGNDKSIKCEQNLGHDTMYWYKQDSKKFLKIMFSYNNKELIINETVPNRFSPKSPDKAHLNLHINSLELGDSAVYFCASSQLAGETNIQYFGAGTRLSVL.

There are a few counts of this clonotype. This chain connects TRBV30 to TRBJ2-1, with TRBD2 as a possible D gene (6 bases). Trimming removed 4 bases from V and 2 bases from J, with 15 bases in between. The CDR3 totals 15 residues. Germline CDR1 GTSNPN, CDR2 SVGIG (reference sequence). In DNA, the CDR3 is TGTGCCTGGATAATTAGCGGACCCCCCTACAATGAGCAGTTCTTC. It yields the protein CAWIISGPPYNEQFF.

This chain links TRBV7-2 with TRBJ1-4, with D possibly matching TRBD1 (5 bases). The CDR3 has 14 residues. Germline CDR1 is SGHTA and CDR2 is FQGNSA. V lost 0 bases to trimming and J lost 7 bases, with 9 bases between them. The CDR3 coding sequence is TGTGCCAGCAGCTTAGCTGGGGGTACTGAAAAACTGTTTTTT. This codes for CASSLAGGTEKLFF.

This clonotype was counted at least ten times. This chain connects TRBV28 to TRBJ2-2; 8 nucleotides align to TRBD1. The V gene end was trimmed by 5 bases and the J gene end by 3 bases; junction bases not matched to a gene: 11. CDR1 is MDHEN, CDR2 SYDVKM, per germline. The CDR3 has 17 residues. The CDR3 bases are TGTGCCAGCAGTCCCGTACCGGGACAGGTTTACACCGGGGAGCTGTTTTTT. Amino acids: CASSPVPGQVYTGELFF.

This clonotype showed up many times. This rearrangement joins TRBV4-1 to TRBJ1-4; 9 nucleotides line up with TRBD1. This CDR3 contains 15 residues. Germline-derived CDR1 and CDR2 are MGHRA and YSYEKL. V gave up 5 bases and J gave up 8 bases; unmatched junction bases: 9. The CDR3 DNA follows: TGCGCCAGCAGCATCGGACAGGGGATCGGGGAAAAACTGTTTTTT. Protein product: CASSIGQGIGEKLFF.